The 10 T cell receptor beta chains given below trace back to one sample, sequenced in a study of T-cell memory formation after mild COVID-19. TCRdb independently ran MiXCR on the 5' RACE reads; one entry per CDR3 protein. The data hold 500,000 to 650,000 distinct CDR3 sequences, with about 20% observed a single time. The specimen was PBMCs or a T cell subset sorted from them (not recorded which). Receptors were obtained from an adult woman who had mild COVID-19 (a few samples of this study predate the infection). Cell type and time point are not known.

This clonotype was seen a few times. This chain links TRBV3-1 with TRBJ1-6; possibly TRBD1 for D (5 bases). Germline V lookup: CDR1 LGHDT, CDR2 YNNKEL (reference sequence). Trimming stripped 3 bases from V and 10 bases from J, with 13 bases between. The CDR3 consists of 14 residues. CDR3 sequence reads: CASSQGTRDSPLHF. CDR3 sequence (DNA): TGTGCCAGCAGCCAGGGGACGAGGGACTCACCCCTCCACTTT.

J is TRBJ1-6 and V is TRBV9, with TRBD1 as a possible D gene (5 bases). V lost 0 bases to trimming and J lost 10 bases, with 11 bases between them. Germline CDR1 reads SGDLS; CDR2 reads YYNGEE. The CDR3 totals 14 residues. CDR3 bases: TGTGCCAGCAGCGTAGTAGGGGAGGGATCACCCCTCCACTTT. Residues: CASSVVGEGSPLHF.

The CDR3 DNA is TGCGCCAGCAGGGCGATGGGGCAGCCCCAGCATTTT. The encoded protein is CASRAMGQPQHF. The chain carries TRBV10-2 and TRBJ1-5, with D hard to call. The CDR3 covers 12 residues. V was pared by 6 bases and J by 7 bases, with 10 bases between. CDR1 is WSHSY and CDR2 is SAAADI in the germline V gene.

This clonotype was seen a handful of times. The V call is TRBV6-2 or TRBV6-3, the J call TRBJ2-7, with TRBD2 matching 10 bases. V was clipped by 0 bases and J by 6 bases; unmatched bases: 11. Germline assignment: CDR1 MNHEY and CDR2 SVGEGT. The CDR3 runs 17 residues. This chain's CDR3 is CASSYSFRAGGPFEQYF. The CDR3 nucleotides are TGTGCCAGCAGTTACTCGTTTCGAGCGGGGGGGCCGTTCGAGCAGTACTTC.

V and J are TRBV5-1 and TRBJ2-5; D call uncertain. CDR3 length equals 12 residues. Trimming cost V 4 bases and J 9 bases, with 13 bases left between them. Germline V gene sequence: CDR1 SGHRS, CDR2 YFSETQ. DNA for the CDR3: TGCGCCAGCAGCAAAGGGCGTGAGGCCCAGTACTTC. This sequence encodes CASSKGREAQYF.

This clonotype was counted ten times or more. The V call is TRBV20-1, the J call TRBJ2-4, with 14 nucleotides matching TRBD2. J was trimmed by 1 base and V by 4 bases; bases with no gene match: 9. The CDR3 spans 18 residues. In germline, CDR1 is DFQATT, CDR2 SNEGSKA (reference sequence). The chain's CDR3 is CSATRLAGGPLAKNIQYF. In nucleotides, the CDR3 is TGCAGTGCTACCCGACTAGCGGGAGGGCCCTTGGCCAAAAACATTCAGTACTTC.

This clonotype was detected a few times. The chain employs TRBV5-1 and TRBJ2-1; no reliable D call. Germline CDR1 and CDR2: SGHRS and YFSETQ. V dropped 0 bases and J dropped 2 bases, with 6 bases sitting between them. The CDR3 has 14 residues. Here the CDR3 reads CASSLVSAYNEQFF. The CDR3 DNA follows: TGCGCCAGCAGCTTGGTGTCAGCCTACAATGAGCAGTTCTTC.

The rearrangement joins TRBV7-2 to TRBJ1-1, with a weak D call TRBD1 (6 bases). The germline V gene encodes CDR1 SGHTA and CDR2 FQGNSA. V lost 6 bases and J lost 7, with 18 bases in between. The CDR3 has 14 amino acids. The DNA of the CDR3 is TGTGCCAGCAGGTCTACGGAGGGGGGGATTGAAGCTTTCTTT. This codes for CASRSTEGGIEAFF.

This sequence joins TRBV6-6 and TRBJ2-6; the D gene is possibly TRBD1 (6 bases). Germline lookup yields CDR1 MNHNY and CDR2 SVGAGI (reference sequence). Trimming removed 8 bases from V and 0 bases from J, with 11 bases in between. The CDR3 length is 15 residues. The CDR3 sequence is CASGQLSSGANVLTF. The CDR3 DNA is TGTGCCAGCGGACAGCTCAGCTCTGGGGCCAACGTCCTGACTTTC.

The V gene is TRBV7-9, the J gene TRBJ2-1; 7 nucleotides agree with TRBD2. V lost 3 bases, J lost 7 bases, and 9 bases stayed unmatched. This CDR3 is 15 amino acids long. The germline V gene encodes CDR1 SEHNR and CDR2 FQNEAQ (reference sequence). Here the CDR3 DNA reads TGTGCCAGCAGCTTCTCCCTAGCGGCCCTAAATGAGCAGTTCTTC. It yields the protein CASSFSLAALNEQFF. Full variable domain (remainder filled in from reference TRBV7-9 and TRBJ2-1): DTGVSQNPRHKITKRGQNVTFRCDPISEHNRLYWYRQTLGQGPEFLTYFQNEAQLEKSRLLSDRFSAERPKGSFSTLEIQRTEQGDSAMYLCASSFSLAALNEQFFGPGTRLTVL.